Below are 6 T cell receptor beta chains sequenced from a single sample in a study of T cell responses to AZD1222 COVID-19 vaccine. Generated by immunoSEQ multiplex PCR, the TCRdb table keeps only in-frame clones and is missing some. The profile shows about 140,000 clones, 80% to 95% of them singletons. Sample: peripheral blood, taken on day 0 of AZD1222 vaccination. Receptors originate from an adult in good health.

The V and J genes are TRBV24-1 and TRBJ1-2; D possibly corresponds to TRBD1 (5 bases). There are 14 residues in the CDR3. Germline V lookup: CDR1 KGHDR, CDR2 SFDVKD. With 3 bases removed from V and 4 bases from J, the gap between germline ends came to 11 bases. CDR3 in DNA: TGTGCCACCAGTGATACCGGGGCGCCCTATGGCTACACCTTC. This encodes CATSDTGAPYGYTF.

The rearrangement uses TRBV27 and TRBJ1-5; 9 bases are a match to TRBD1. CDR3 length: 16 residues. CDR1 is MNHEY, CDR2 SMNVEV, per germline (reference sequence). Germline trimming cut 6 bases from V and 7 bases from J; bases unmatched to any gene: 13. This chain's CDR3 is CASSLRPGTGFQPQHF. For the CDR3, the DNA is TGTGCCAGCAGCCTCCGCCCCGGGACAGGGTTCCAGCCCCAGCATTTT.

The chain joins TRBV3-1 (or the pseudogene TRBV3-2) to TRBJ1-1; D is unclear. Trimming removed 2 bases at V and 3 bases at J, with 13 bases between. The CDR3 runs 15 residues. CDR1 and CDR2 (germline): LGHDT, YNNKEL (reference sequence). CDR3 sequence reads: CASSQRAGGHTEAFF. CDR3 nucleotides: TGTGCCAGCAGCCAAAGGGCAGGAGGCCACACTGAAGCTTTCTTT.

This clone was found a few times. The chain uses TRBV25-1 and TRBJ2-7; unclear D gene. Germline CDR1 is MGHDK and CDR2 is SYGVNS. Trimming stripped 3 bases from V and 6 bases from J, with 12 bases between. CDR3 size: 13 residues. The CDR3 sequence: CASSELLGTEQYF. As DNA, the CDR3 is TGTGCCAGCAGTGAGCTTCTCGGTACCGAGCAGTACTTC.

This chain uses TRBV5-1 with TRBJ2-2; 13 bases are shared with TRBD2. From germline, CDR1 is SGHRS and CDR2 YFSETQ. The CDR3 sequence is 16 residues long. V lost 9 bases to trimming and J lost 4 bases; unmatched junction nucleotides: 9. CDR3: CATRTSGSVGTGELFF. CDR3 nucleotide sequence: TGCGCCACCCGGACTAGCGGGAGCGTTGGCACCGGGGAGCTGTTTTTT.

This clone was seen once. The chain is built from TRBV9 and TRBJ1-6; D might be TRBD1 (6 bases). V gave up 4 bases and J gave up 9 bases, with 17 bases separating them. Germline V lookup: CDR1 SGDLS, CDR2 YYNGEE. The CDR3 runs 15 residues. The CDR3 DNA reads as TGTGCCAGCAGCAACCGACAGGCCCCGGGTTCACCCCTCCACTTT. As protein: CASSNRQAPGSPLHF.